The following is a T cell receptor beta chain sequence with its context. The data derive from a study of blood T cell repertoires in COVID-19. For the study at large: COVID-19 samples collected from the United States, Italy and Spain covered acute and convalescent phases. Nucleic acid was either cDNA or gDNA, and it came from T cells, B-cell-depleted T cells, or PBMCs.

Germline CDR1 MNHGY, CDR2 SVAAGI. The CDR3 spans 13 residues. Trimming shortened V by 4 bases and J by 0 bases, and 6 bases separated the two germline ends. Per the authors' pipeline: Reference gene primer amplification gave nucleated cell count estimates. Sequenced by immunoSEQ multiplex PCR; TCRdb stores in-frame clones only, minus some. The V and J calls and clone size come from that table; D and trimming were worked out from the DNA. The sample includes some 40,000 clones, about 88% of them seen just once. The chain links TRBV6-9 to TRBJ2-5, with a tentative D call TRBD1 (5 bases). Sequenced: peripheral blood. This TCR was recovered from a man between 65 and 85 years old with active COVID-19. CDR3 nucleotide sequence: TGTGCCAGCAGTTTGACAGACCAAGAGACCCAGTACTTC. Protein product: CASSLTDQETQYF.